This T cell receptor beta chain was recorded in a study of blood T cell repertoires in COVID-19. Study overall: Samples came from the United States, Italy and Spain, spanning acute and convalescent COVID-19. Sources were T cells, B-cell-depleted T cells, or PBMCs; the material itself was cDNA or gDNA.

Germline V CDR1 and CDR2: SGHTA, FQGNSA. The CDR3 contains 13 residues. V lost 5 bases, J lost 6 bases, and 10 bases lay in between. Original analysis: It was from reference gene primer amplification that nucleated cell counts were estimated. Clones were read by immunoSEQ multiplex PCR, and TCRdb kept only the in-frame ones, dropping some. V, J and clone size were drawn from that table, and D and trimming were deduced from the DNA. The sample lists a few hundred thousand clones; about 90% were seen once. The study drew participants aged about 18 to 89 years from around 24 US areas. The sample was PBMCs or T cells enriched from blood (not recorded which). The chain combines TRBV7-2 with TRBJ2-2; D unclear. This receptor was identified in a woman in her twenties or thirties who had recovered from COVID-19. CDR3 residues: CASSPTLAGELFF. The CDR3 region has the DNA TGTGCCAGCAGCCCTACCTTAGCCGGGGAGCTGTTTTTT.